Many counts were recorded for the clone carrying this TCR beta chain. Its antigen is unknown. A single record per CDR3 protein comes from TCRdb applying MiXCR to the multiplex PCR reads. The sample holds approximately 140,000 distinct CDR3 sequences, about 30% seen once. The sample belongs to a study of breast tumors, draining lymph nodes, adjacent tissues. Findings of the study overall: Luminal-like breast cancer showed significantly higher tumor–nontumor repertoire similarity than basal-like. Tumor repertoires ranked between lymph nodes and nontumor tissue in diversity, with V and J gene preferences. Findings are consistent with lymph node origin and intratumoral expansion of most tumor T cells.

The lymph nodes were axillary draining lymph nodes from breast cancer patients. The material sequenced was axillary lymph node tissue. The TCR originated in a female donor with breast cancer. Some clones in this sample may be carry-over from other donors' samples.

As DNA, the CDR3 is TGCAGCGTACGGGCGTTGCTCCAAGAGACCCAGTACTTC. Translating it yields CSVRALLQETQYF. This chain links TRBV29-1 with TRBJ2-5; D gene uncertain. The V gene's germline CDR1 is SQVTM and CDR2 ANQGSEA. The CDR3 is 13 amino acids. V dropped 6 bases and J dropped 1 base, with 12 bases sitting between them.